This T cell receptor beta chain comes out of a study of OX40 agonist ivuxolimab in advanced cancers. Only in-frame clones appear in the TCRdb table, and some are missing; sequencing was by immunoSEQ multiplex PCR. The top ten hold around 13% of the sample, which has about 22,000 clones, around 79% seen once. This CDR3 has 16 amino acids. The germline CDR1 and CDR2 sequences are SGDLS and YYNGEE. The ends lost 0 bases at V and 2 bases at J; junction bases unmatched: 7. The chain uses TRBV9 and TRBJ1-1; the match to TRBD1 covers 7 bases. Sequencing was performed on CD4+ or CD8+ T cells sorted from blood, taken in a trial of the OX40 agonist ivuxolimab. The clonotype comes from an adult with an advanced solid tumor such as melanoma, head and neck, liver or kidney cancer. CDR3: CASSVGQGGVNTEAFF. CDR3 sequence (DNA): TGTGCCAGCAGCGTAGGACAGGGAGGGGTAAACACTGAAGCTTTCTTT. The whole variable domain, remainder taken from reference TRBV9 and TRBJ1-1, is DSGVTQTPKHLITATGQRVTLRCSPRSGDLSVYWYQQSLDQGLQFLIQYYNGEERAKGNILERFSAQQFPDLHSELNLSSLELGDSALYFCASSVGQGGVNTEAFFGQGTRLTVV.